The next 20 T cell receptor beta chains were all read from a single sample in a study of CD8 T cell repertoires and HIV-1 epitope variants. This table comes from immunoSEQ multiplex PCR, and its TCRdb copy is limited to in-frame clones, with some not included. The table has roughly 6,600 clones, around three fifths seen once. These receptors have no known antigen. The specimen was cultured CD8+ T cells derived from PBMCs. These TCRs come from a male donor with HIV.

The V call is TRBV7-9, the J call TRBJ2-7; unclear D gene. Trimming cost V 5 bases and J 1 base, with 9 bases left between them. Per germline, CDR1 SEHNR and CDR2 FQNEAQ (reference sequence). There are 13 residues in the CDR3. The CDR3 protein is CASSPQESYEQYF. In DNA form, the CDR3 reads TGTGCCAGCAGCCCCCAGGAGTCCTACGAGCAGTACTTC.

The V call is TRBV6-5, the J call TRBJ2-3; 7 bases are a match to TRBD2. CDR1 is MNHEY, CDR2 SVGAGI, per germline. This CDR3 has 15 amino acids. J was trimmed by 3 bases and V by 0 bases; bases with no gene match: 3. DNA for the CDR3: TGTGCCAGCAGTTACTCGCCTAGCGGTACAGATACGCAGTATTTT. Translation gives CASSYSPSGTDTQYF.

In this sample, this clone turned up once. The rearrangement links TRBV5-5 to TRBJ1-4; possible D gene TRBD1, 5 bases. CDR3 length: 13 amino acids. Germline lookup yields CDR1 SGHKS and CDR2 YYEKEE (reference sequence). Trimming shortened V by 4 bases and J by 8 bases, and 12 bases separated the two germline ends. CDR3 in DNA: TGTGCCAGCAGCCCGGACATCATGGAAAAACTGTTTTTT. It encodes CASSPDIMEKLFF.

The J gene is TRBJ2-7, the V gene TRBV5-5, with D unclear. V was clipped by 2 bases and J by 5 bases, with 17 bases between them. The germline gives CDR1 SGHKS, CDR2 YYEKEE (reference sequence). This CDR3 region has 15 residues. The CDR3 DNA is TGTGCCAGCAGCTTCGAAGAGCGCCCAGGCGACGAGCAGTACTTC. Amino acids: CASSFEERPGDEQYF.

The V call is TRBV28, the J call TRBJ2-3, with D possibly TRBD1 on 6 matching bases. V shed 4 bases and J shed 4 bases, with 9 bases lying between them. The length of the CDR3 is 13 residues. Germline CDR1 MDHEN, CDR2 SYDVKM. CDR3 sequence (DNA): TGTGCCAGCAGTTGGACAGCCGCAGATACGCAGTATTTT. This gives the protein CASSWTAADTQYF. The whole variable domain, filled in from reference TRBV28 and TRBJ2-3, reads DVKVTQSSRYLVKRTGEKVFLECVQDMDHENMFWYRQDPGLGLRLIYFSYDVKMKEKGDIPEGYSVSREKKERFSLILESASTNQTSMYLCASSWTAADTQYFGPGTRLTVL.

V is TRBV2 and J is TRBJ2-3, with 10 bases that match TRBD2. CDR3 size: 16 residues. The junction had 13 bases not matched to a gene; V was cut back by 8 bases and J by 5 bases. Germline values: CDR1 SNHLY, CDR2 FYNNEI. CDR3 in DNA: TGTGCCAGCCTCGGGCTAGCGGGGGCCTCCGGAGATACGCAGTATTTT. Encoded protein: CASLGLAGASGDTQYF.

This clone turned up a few times. The V and J genes are TRBV19 and TRBJ2-7; the match to TRBD2 covers 11 bases. V dropped 5 bases and J dropped 2; count of bases not matched to a gene: 2. Germline CDR1 reads LNHDA; CDR2 reads SQIVND (reference sequence). The CDR3 has 14 residues. Written as DNA, the CDR3 is TGTGCCAGTAGTCCGGGACTAGCGGCCTACGAGCAGTACTTC. Protein: CASSPGLAAYEQYF.

V gene TRBV28 combines with J gene TRBJ2-1; 12 nucleotides agree with TRBD2. The CDR3 contains 15 residues. Per the germline V gene, CDR1 is MDHEN and CDR2 is SYDVKM. J lost 8 bases, V lost 2 bases, and 4 bases had no gene match. In nucleotides, the CDR3 is TGTGCCAGCAGTTTAACTAGCGGGAGGTATGATGAGCAGTTCTTC. Translated, it gives CASSLTSGRYDEQFF. Looking up the rest from reference TRBV28 and TRBJ2-1 gives the full variable domain: DVKVTQSSRYLVKRTGEKVFLECVQDMDHENMFWYRQDPGLGLRLIYFSYDVKMKEKGDIPEGYSVSREKKERFSLILESASTNQTSMYLCASSLTSGRYDEQFFGPGTRLTVL.

In this sample, this clone turned up a few times. V gene TRBV30 combines with J gene TRBJ1-1; D is uncertain. Trimming took 2 bases from V and 1 from J, leaving 8 bases between them. The CDR3 is made up of 13 amino acids. Germline CDR1 GTSNPN, CDR2 SVGIG (reference sequence). CDR3 protein: CAWSKQRNTEAFF. CDR3 sequence (DNA): TGTGCCTGGAGTAAACAGAGGAACACTGAAGCTTTCTTT. Variable domain in full (rest from reference TRBV30 and TRBJ1-1): SQTIHQWPATLVQPVGSPLSLECTVEGTSNPNLYWYRQAAGRGLQLLFYSVGIGQISSEVPQNLSASRPQDRQFILSSKKLLLSDSGFYLCAWSKQRNTEAFFGQGTRLTVV.

The chain has TRBV7-8 and TRBJ1-1; the D gene is possibly TRBD1 (5 bases). V lost 2 bases to trimming and J lost 0 bases, with 28 bases between them. The CDR3 extends over 21 amino acids. Germline V CDR1 and CDR2: SGHVS, FQNEAQ. CDR3 nucleotides: TGTGCCAGCAGCTTACCAATGGGATCCTTAGGGCAGGGATCAATGAACACTGAAGCTTTCTTT. Translated, it gives CASSLPMGSLGQGSMNTEAFF. The full variable domain, with the rest looked up from reference TRBV7-8 and TRBJ1-1, is GAGVSQSPRYKVAKRGQDVALRCDPISGHVSLFWYQQALGQGPEFLTYFQNEAQLDKSGLPSDRFFAERPEGSVSTLKIQRTQQEDSAVYLCASSLPMGSLGQGSMNTEAFFGQGTRLTVV.

This clone turned up a few times. The chain joins TRBV28 to TRBJ1-2, with D unclear. Trimming shortened V by 3 bases and J by 1 base, and 15 bases separated the two germline ends. The CDR3 covers 16 residues. From germline, CDR1 is MDHEN and CDR2 SYDVKM. The CDR3 DNA follows: TGTGCCAGCAGTTTCCCAGAGGACGGAAATAACTATGGCTACACCTTC. Its translation is CASSFPEDGNNYGYTF.

The chain recombines TRBV27 with TRBJ2-1, with D possibly matching TRBD2 (5 bases). V lost 2 bases and J 0 bases, leaving 11 bases between the germline ends. Per germline, CDR1 MNHEY and CDR2 SMNVEV (reference sequence). The CDR3 spans 16 residues. The CDR3, as DNA: TGTGCCAGCAGTTTAAGCGGATCGAGCTCCTACAATGAGCAGTTCTTC. Amino acid sequence: CASSLSGSSSYNEQFF.

This sequence joins TRBV9 and TRBJ1-2; D is ambiguous. Per the germline V gene, CDR1 is SGDLS and CDR2 is YYNGEE. Deletions cut 2 bases from V and 5 bases from J, with 10 bases between. The CDR3 covers 13 residues. This CDR3 is CASSVGGGYGYTF. CDR3 DNA sequence: TGTGCCAGCAGCGTGGGAGGTGGATATGGCTACACCTTC.

The chain carries TRBV19 and TRBJ1-3; D unresolved. Germline lookup yields CDR1 LNHDA and CDR2 SQIVND (reference sequence). CDR3 size: 14 residues. The V end lost 8 bases, the J end lost 0 bases, and 11 bases lay between the germline ends. CDR3: CASAESVSGNTIYF. Written as DNA, the CDR3 is TGTGCCAGTGCGGAGTCGGTCTCTGGAAACACCATATATTTT.

The J gene is TRBJ2-1, the V gene TRBV28; D is uncertain. Germline loops: CDR1 MDHEN, CDR2 SYDVKM. V was cut by 4 bases and J by 7 bases, with 17 bases left in between. The CDR3 runs to 15 residues. The CDR3 is CASSWPMLGVNEQFF. The DNA of the CDR3 is TGTGCCAGCAGTTGGCCCATGCTTGGGGTTAATGAGCAGTTCTTC.

This clone has more than one count but fewer than ten. The rearrangement joins TRBV19 to TRBJ2-2; weak D call: TRBD2 (6 bases). The germline V gene encodes CDR1 LNHDA and CDR2 SQIVND (reference sequence). This CDR3 contains 15 residues. The V end was cut by 5 bases, the J end by 4 bases, with 14 bases between. The CDR3: CASSLWEVSTGELFF. Written as DNA, the CDR3 is TGTGCCAGTAGTTTGTGGGAGGTTAGCACCGGGGAGCTGTTTTTT.

The V call is TRBV7-3, the J call TRBJ2-3; TRBD1 aligns across 8 bases. Per the germline V gene, CDR1 is SGHTA and CDR2 is FQGTGA. This CDR3 is 15 amino acids long. The ends lost 5 bases at V and 4 bases at J; junction bases unmatched: 8. As DNA, the CDR3 is TGTGCCAGCAGCGCTTCCGGGACAGGACCAGATACGCAGTATTTT. The encoded protein is CASSASGTGPDTQYF.

The rearrangement uses TRBV2 and TRBJ1-3; D is possibly TRBD1 (5 bases). Looked up from germline, CDR1 is SNHLY and CDR2 is FYNNEI. The V end lost 5 bases, the J end lost 0 bases, and 14 bases lay between the germline ends. The CDR3 has 16 residues. In DNA form, the CDR3 reads TGTGCCAGCAGTTCCCGGGACGGGAGCTCTGGAAACACCATATATTTT. It encodes CASSSRDGSSGNTIYF.

The chain is built from TRBV7-9 and TRBJ2-1, with 10 bases fitting TRBD1. The CDR3 contains 15 residues. Per the germline V gene, CDR1 is SEHNR and CDR2 is FQNEAQ (reference sequence). V dropped 3 bases and J dropped 4; count of bases not matched to a gene: 3. The CDR3 DNA follows: TGTGCCAGCAGCTTCCCGGGACAGGGGTACAATGAGCAGTTCTTC. It is translated as CASSFPGQGYNEQFF.

This clone is labeled as medium-sized (0.01 to 0.1%). The rearrangement links TRBV4-3 to TRBJ2-5, with no clear D. V was shortened by 5 bases and J by 5 bases, with 12 bases between the two germline ends. The CDR3 extends over 13 amino acids. Germline values: CDR1 LGHNA, CDR2 YSLEER. This CDR3 is CASSSLLTETQYF. CDR3 in DNA: TGCGCCAGCAGCTCCCTTCTCACGGAGACCCAGTACTTC.